The clone carrying this TCR beta chain appeared many times. This specimen belongs to a study of spatial heterogeneity in lung cancer. The wider study: Raw-read counts averaged over ten per unique TCR and UMI combination.

The CDR3 has 19 residues. The germline CDR1 and CDR2 sequences are SEHNR and FQNEAQ (reference sequence). With 4 bases clipped from V and 4 bases from J, the junction kept 11 bases outside the gene matches. The presence of a unique molecular identifier marked each TCR cDNA molecule. Using its own MiXCR run on the 5' RACE reads, TCRdb lists one record per CDR3 protein. The table lists tens of thousands of distinct CDR3 sequences, less than 5.5% of them singletons. Time point denoted: sample taken at primary tumor resection. Whole RNA, which was extracted from tumor, nontumor lung tissue or frozen PBMC, was sequenced without any cell sorting. The cohort: around 79 early-stage, untreated non-small cell lung cancer patients.

The TCR sequence derives from a female donor with early-stage non-small cell lung cancer. The specimen was PBMCs, collected at surgery. The rearrangement uses TRBV7-9 and TRBJ2-6, with 12 positions matching TRBD2. The CDR3 DNA sequence: TGTGCCAGCAGCTCACTAGCGGGGGGCCGCGAGGGAGGGGCCAACGTCCTGACTTTC. Residues: CASSSLAGGREGGANVLTF.